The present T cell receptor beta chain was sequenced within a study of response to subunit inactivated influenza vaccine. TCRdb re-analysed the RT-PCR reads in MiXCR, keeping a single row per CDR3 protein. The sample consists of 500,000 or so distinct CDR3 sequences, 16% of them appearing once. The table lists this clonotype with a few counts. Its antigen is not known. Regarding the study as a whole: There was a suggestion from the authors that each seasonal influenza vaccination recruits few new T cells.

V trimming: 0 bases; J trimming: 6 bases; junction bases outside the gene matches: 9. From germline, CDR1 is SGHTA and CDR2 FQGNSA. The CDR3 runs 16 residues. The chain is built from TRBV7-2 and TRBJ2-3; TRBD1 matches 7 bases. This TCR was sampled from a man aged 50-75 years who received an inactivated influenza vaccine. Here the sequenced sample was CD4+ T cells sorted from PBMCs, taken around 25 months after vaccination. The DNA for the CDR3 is TGTGCCAGCAGCTTAGCCGGACCCGGGACAGCTGATACGCAGTATTTT. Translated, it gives CASSLAGPGTADTQYF.